This T cell receptor (beta chain) was captured by sequencing in a study of blood T cells in healthy people across ages. The study, taken as a whole, reports: Naive and antigen-experienced cells were not separated, limiting conclusive comparison.

The second PCR ran about 6 to 11 cycles with a sample-barcoded 5' primer and J-beta primers. TCRdb recomputed calls from the 5' RACE reads with MiXCR, one row per CDR3 protein. The table shows just under 900,000 distinct CDR3 sequences, with around 28% occurring only once. In the case of this clonotype: What it recognizes is unknown.

The CDR3 consists of 12 residues. Between the trimmed V and J ends, which lost 3 bases and 4 bases, there was a span of 6 bases. The germline CDR1 and CDR2 sequences are MDHEN and SYDVKM. Per sample, extraction of total RNA gave at least 6 micrograms in every case. V usage is TRBV28 and J usage is TRBJ1-2; D is unclear. The sequenced sample was blood. The receptor's source is a woman older than 75 in good health. The CDR3 region has the DNA TGTGCCAGCAGTTTTGTTAGCTATGGCTACACCTTC. Amino acids: CASSFVSYGYTF.